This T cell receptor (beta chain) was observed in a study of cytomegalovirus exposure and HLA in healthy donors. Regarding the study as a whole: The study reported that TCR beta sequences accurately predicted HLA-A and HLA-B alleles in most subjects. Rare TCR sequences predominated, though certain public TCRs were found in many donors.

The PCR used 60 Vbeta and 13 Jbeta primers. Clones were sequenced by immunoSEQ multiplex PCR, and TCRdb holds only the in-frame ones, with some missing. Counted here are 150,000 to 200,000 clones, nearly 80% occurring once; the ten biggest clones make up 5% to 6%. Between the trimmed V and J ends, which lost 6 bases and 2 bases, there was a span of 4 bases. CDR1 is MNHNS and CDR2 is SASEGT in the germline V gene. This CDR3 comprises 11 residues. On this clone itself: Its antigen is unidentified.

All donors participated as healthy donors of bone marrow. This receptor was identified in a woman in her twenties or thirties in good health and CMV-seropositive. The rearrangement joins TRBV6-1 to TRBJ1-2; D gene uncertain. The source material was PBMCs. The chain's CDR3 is CASRANYGYTF. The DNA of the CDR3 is TGTGCCAGCAGGGCAAACTATGGCTACACCTTC.